The clone carrying this T cell receptor beta chain was counted a few times. The same CDR3 also results from other DNA sequences found in this sample. Participants had their cohort set by participant-reported clinical history. The record originates from a study of blood T cell repertoires in COVID-19. Study-wide context: In each case, the material was cDNA or gDNA derived from T cells, B-cell-depleted T cells, or PBMCs.

Repertoires were generated with immunoSEQ multiplex PCR, while TCRdb's copy carries only in-frame clones and drops some. The sample holds a few hundred thousand clones, 86% seen once. The receptor comes from a woman in her thirties or forties with acute COVID-19. The source material was PBMCs or T cells enriched from blood (not recorded which).

The CDR3 DNA reads as TGTGCCAGTAGTATCCAGGGAACGAACACTGAAGCTTTCTTT. Amino acid sequence: CASSIQGTNTEAFF. The chain employs TRBV19 and TRBJ1-1; TRBD1 might be the D (5 bases). Germline loops: CDR1 LNHDA, CDR2 SQIVND (reference sequence). The CDR3 sequence is 14 residues long. Trimming removed 3 bases at V and 1 base at J, with 9 bases between.